The clone carrying this T cell receptor (beta chain) was detected a few times. A clone one base away is much larger, so this may be a read error. Construction of the TCR beta libraries employed iRepertoire HTBI primers in conjunction with Arm-PCR of CDR3 regions. MiXCR, run by TCRdb on the multiplex PCR reads, gives a single entry per CDR3 protein. Found here are approximately 440,000 distinct CDR3 sequences, about 16% of them singletons; the top ten hold 9% to 15%. Time point denoted: newly diagnosed GD, antithyroid drugs for less than 3 months. From RNA extracted from PBMCs, the TCR library was made. This record comes from a study of regulatory T cells in long-lasting Graves disease. This CDR3 comprises 15 residues. Germline CDR1 and CDR2: SGHDT and YYEEEE. The sample was also reused in another study, on T cells in Graves' hyperthyroidism and ophthalmopathy. Per that study: Peripheral blood also featured most of the thyroid clonotypes expanded above 0.001.

The chain carries TRBV5-6 and TRBJ2-5; 7 bases are a match to TRBD1. This clonotype was sampled from a man aged 35 to 55 with Graves disease. Specimen: peripheral blood mononuclear cells (PBMCs), collected at new diagnosis, from a patient treated with antithyroid drugs. The CDR3 coding sequence is TGTGCCAGCAGCCCCGGACAGGATCTGAAGGAGACCCGGTACTTC. Protein product: CASSPGQDLKETRYF.